Here is one T cell receptor (beta chain) with its context. What it binds is unknown. There are 14 residues in the CDR3. Germline-derived CDR1 and CDR2 are SGHRS and YFSETQ. V was shortened by 4 bases and J by 8 bases, with 16 bases between the two germline ends. This record belongs to a study of post-analysis software for immune sequencing data. Findings of the study overall: TRBV5-6, TRBV5-1 and TRBV20-1 were among about 5 TRBV segments more frequent in patients than controls. Compared with controls, patients showed significantly lower normalized Chao1 diversity.

cDNA libraries for TCR beta contained unique molecular identifiers. TCRdb called the PCR reads again in MiXCR, with one record for every CDR3 protein. The sample has 650,000 to 850,000 distinct CDR3 sequences, 46% seen once. The chain uses TRBV5-1 and TRBJ1-3, with D uncertain. Specimen: blood. The sequence derives from a girl aged 10 to 17 with multiple sclerosis. CDR3 nucleotides: TGCGCCAGCAGCCGGACGGGGAAGTTAGACACCATATATTTT. It translates to CASSRTGKLDTIYF.